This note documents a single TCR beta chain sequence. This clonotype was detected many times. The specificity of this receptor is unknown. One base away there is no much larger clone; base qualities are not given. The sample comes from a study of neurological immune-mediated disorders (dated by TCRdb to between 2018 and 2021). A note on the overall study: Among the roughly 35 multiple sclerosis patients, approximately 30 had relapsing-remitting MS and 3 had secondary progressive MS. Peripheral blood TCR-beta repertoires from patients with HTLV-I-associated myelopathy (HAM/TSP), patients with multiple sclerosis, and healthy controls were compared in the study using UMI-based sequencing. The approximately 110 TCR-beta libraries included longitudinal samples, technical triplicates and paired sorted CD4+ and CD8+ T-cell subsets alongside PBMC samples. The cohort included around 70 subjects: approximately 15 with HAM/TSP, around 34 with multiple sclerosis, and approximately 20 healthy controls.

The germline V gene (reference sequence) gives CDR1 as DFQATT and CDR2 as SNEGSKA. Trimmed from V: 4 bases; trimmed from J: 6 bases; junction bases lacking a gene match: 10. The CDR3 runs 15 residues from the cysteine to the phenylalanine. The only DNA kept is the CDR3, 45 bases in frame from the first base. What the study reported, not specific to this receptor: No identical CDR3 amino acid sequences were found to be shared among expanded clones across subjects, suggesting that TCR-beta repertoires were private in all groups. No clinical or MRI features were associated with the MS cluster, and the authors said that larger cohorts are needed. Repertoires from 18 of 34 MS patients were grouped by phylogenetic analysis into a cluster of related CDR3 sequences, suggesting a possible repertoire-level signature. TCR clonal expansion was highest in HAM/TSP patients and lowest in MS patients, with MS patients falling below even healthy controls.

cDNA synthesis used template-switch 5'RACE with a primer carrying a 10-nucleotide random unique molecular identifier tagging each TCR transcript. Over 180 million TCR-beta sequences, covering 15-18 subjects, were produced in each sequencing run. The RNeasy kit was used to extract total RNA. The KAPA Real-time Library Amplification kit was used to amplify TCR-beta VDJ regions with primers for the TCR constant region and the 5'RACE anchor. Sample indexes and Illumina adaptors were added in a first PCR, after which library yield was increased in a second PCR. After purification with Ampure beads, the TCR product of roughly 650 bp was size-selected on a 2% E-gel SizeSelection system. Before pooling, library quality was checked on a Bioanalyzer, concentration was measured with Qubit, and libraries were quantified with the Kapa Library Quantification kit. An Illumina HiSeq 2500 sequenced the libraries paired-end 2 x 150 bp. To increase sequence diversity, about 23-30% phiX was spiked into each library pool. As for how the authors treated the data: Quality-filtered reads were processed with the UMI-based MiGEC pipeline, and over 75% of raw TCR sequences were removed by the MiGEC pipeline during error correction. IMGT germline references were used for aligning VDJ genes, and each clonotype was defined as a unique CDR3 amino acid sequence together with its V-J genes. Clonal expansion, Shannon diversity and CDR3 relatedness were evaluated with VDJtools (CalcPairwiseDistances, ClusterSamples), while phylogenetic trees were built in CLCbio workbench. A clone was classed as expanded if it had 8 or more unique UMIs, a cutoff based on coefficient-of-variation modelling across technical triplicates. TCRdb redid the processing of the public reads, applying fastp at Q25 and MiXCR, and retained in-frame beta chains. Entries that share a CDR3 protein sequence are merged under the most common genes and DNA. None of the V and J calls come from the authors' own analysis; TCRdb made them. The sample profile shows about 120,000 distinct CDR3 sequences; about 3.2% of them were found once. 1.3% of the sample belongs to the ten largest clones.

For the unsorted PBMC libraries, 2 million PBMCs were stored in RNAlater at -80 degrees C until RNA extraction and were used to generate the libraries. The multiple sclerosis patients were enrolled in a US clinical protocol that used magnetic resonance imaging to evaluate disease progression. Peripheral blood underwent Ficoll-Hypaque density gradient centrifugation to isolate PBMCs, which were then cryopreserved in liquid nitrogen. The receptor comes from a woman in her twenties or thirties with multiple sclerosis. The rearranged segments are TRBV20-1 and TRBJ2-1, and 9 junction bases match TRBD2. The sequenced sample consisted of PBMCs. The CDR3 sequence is CSATPRAGGRNEQFF. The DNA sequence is TGCAGTGCTACCCCCCGGGCGGGAGGGCGCAATGAGCAGTTCTTC.